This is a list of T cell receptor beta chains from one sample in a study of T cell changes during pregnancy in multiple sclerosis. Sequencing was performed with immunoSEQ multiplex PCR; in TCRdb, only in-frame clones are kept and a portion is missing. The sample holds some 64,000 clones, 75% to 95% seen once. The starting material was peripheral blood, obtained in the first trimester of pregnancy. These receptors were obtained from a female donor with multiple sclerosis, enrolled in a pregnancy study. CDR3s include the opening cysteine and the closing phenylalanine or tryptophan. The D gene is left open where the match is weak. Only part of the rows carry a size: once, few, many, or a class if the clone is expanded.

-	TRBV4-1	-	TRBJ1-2	TGCGCCAGCAGCCAAGATAGGTTTACGGGGGGCTACACCTTC	CASSQDRFTGGYTF
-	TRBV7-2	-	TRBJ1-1	TGTGCCAGCAGCTGGCAGGGTAGAACTGAAGCTTTCTTT	CASSWQGRTEAFF
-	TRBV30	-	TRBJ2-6	TGTGCCTGGACAGGGGCGGGGGCCAACGTCCTGACTTTC	CAWTGAGANVLTF
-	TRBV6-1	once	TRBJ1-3	TGTGCCAGCAGTGAAGCTCTTAACTCTGGAAACACCATATATTTT	CASSEALNSGNTIYF
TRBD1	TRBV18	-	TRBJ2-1	TGTGCCAGCTCACCCCTATCCAATCTCGGGACAGTCCAGTTCTTC	CASSPLSNLGTVQFF
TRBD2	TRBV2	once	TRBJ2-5	TGTGCCAGCAGTGAAGCGCGACTAGCGGGGACAAAAGAGACCCAGTACTTC	CASSEARLAGTKETQYF
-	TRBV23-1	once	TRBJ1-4	TGCGCCATAAAATACACGGAAAAACTGTTTTTT	CAIKYTEKLFF
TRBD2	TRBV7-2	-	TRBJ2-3	TGTGCCAGCAGCACAGGACTAGCGGGGGCCTCCACAGATACGCAGTATTTT	CASSTGLAGASTDTQYF
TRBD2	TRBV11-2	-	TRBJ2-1	TGTGCCAGCAGCTTAGATATCTCCCTAGCGGGAACCTACAATGAGCAGTTCTTC	CASSLDISLAGTYNEQFF
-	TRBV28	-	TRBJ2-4	TGTGCCAGCAGTTCGATCCCCCCTAGGATCTACATTCAGTACTTC	CASSSIPPRIYIQYF
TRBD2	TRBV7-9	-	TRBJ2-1	TGTGCCAGCAGCTTCGGACTAGCGGGAGTTGAGCAGTTCTTC	CASSFGLAGVEQFF
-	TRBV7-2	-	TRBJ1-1	TGTGCCAGCAGCGGGGGGTTTGCGAACACTGAAGCTTTCTTT	CASSGGFANTEAFF
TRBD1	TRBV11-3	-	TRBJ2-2	TGTGCCAGCAGCTTTTTCGGACAGGGGAACACCGGGGAGCTGTTTTTT	CASSFFGQGNTGELFF
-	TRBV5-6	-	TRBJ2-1	TGTGCCAGCAGCTTGGCCGGCAGGGTCAATGAGCAGTTCTTC	CASSLAGRVNEQFF
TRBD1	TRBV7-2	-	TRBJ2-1	TGTGCCAGCAGCCGGGACAGGGGCCCTCGAGGTGAGCAGTTCTTC	CASSRDRGPRGEQFF
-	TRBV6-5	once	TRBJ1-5	TGTGCCAGCAGTTACGACAGAAATCAGCCCCAGCATTTT	CASSYDRNQPQHF
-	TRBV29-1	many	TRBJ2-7	TGCAGCGTTGTCAGGGTAGGTTACGAGCAGTACTTC	CSVVRVGYEQYF
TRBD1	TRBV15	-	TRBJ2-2	TGTGCCACCAGCAGAGATCATCCAGGGGGCAACACCGGGGAGCTGTTTTTT	CATSRDHPGGNTGELFF
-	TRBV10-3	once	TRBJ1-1	TGTGCCATCAGTGAGCCAGAAACAGGGACCAACACTGAAGCTTTCTTT	CAISEPETGTNTEAFF
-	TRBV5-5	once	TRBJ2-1	TGTGCCAGCAGCAGCAGGGTTTCCTACAATGAGCAGTTCTTC	CASSSRVSYNEQFF
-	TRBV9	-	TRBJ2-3	TGTGCCAGCAGCGTGTCTAGCGTCACCACTAATACGCAGTATTTT	CASSVSSVTTNTQYF
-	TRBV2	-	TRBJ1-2	TGTGCCAGCAGTGAAATCACTTTCCCATCCCTCTCCACCTTC	CASSEITFPSLSTF
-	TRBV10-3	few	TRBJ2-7	TGTGCCACCCTGTCCGGTCCCGAGCAGTACTTC	CATLSGPEQYF
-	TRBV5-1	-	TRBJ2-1	TGCGCCAGCAGCTTCCGGGGGAATAATGAGCAGTTCTTC	CASSFRGNNEQFF
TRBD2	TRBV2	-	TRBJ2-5	TGTGCCAGCAGTGGACGGACTAGCGGGAGGCGGGAGACCCAGTACTTC	CASSGRTSGRRETQYF
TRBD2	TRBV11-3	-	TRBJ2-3	TGTGCCAGCAGCACTAGCGGGGGGCACACAGATACGCAGTATTTT	CASSTSGGHTDTQYF
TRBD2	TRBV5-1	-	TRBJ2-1	TGCGCCAGCAGCTCAGAAACCGGGACTAGGTACAATGAGCAGTTCTTC	CASSSETGTRYNEQFF
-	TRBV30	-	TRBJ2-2	TGTGCCTCCCAAAAAGGCGGCATAGGGCGGGCCGGGGAGCTGTTTTTT	CASQKGGIGRAGELFF
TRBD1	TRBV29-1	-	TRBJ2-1	TGCAGCGTTGAAGTGGGACAGGGCGCTGAGCAGTTCTTC	CSVEVGQGAEQFF
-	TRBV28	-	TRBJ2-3	TGTGCCAGCATTTCCCGGGGAGATACGCAGTATTTT	CASISRGDTQYF
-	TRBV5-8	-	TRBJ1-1	TGTGCCAGCAGCTTGAACAAGAACACTGAAGCTTTCTTT	CASSLNKNTEAFF
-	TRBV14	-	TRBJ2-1	TGTGCCAGCAGCCTATCTGAACAGGGCTACACCTACAATGAGCAGTTCTTC	CASSLSEQGYTYNEQFF
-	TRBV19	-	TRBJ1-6	TGTGCCAGTAGTATTGCCCGGACAGATCCCCTCCACTTT	CASSIARTDPLHF
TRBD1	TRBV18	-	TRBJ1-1	TGTGCCAGCTCACCACAGCAGGGGGGAGGTGGCACTGAAGCTTTCTTT	CASSPQQGGGGTEAFF
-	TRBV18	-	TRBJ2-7	TGTGCCAGCTCACCACAGAGCGACCCATCAGACGGCCAGAGCTCCTACGAGCAGTACTTC	CASSPQSDPSDGQSSYEQYF